A selection of T cell receptor beta chains follows, all from one sample in a study of Ad26.COV2.S vaccination and SARS-CoV-2 variants. Clones were read by immunoSEQ multiplex PCR, and TCRdb kept only the in-frame ones, dropping some. Of 350,000 to 600,000 clones listed, 80% to 90% were seen once; the top ten hold 1.7%. Source: peripheral blood, taken in a trial of Ad26.COV2.S vaccine versus placebo. These receptors were taken from a person between 18 and 59 years old who received the Ad26.COV2.S COVID-19 vaccine or a placebo. Each CDR3 is given with its conserved first and last residue. The order of the fields is J gene, clone size, D gene, V gene, CDR3 protein, CDR3 DNA. The D gene is left open where the match is weak. For some rows the clone size is stated as once, few or many, or as a class when expanded; others skip it.

J: TRBJ2-7; size: NA; D: TRBD2; V: TRBV4-2; CDR3: CASSQDPGGPGEQYF; DNA: TGTGCCAGCAGCCAAGACCCGGGAGGGCCGGGCGAGCAGTACTTC
J: TRBJ1-2; size: NA; D: NA; V: TRBV27; CDR3: CAIGPGLTLHRGTF; DNA: TGTGCCATCGGACCCGGTCTAACTCTACATAGGGGTACTTTC
J: TRBJ1-2; size: NA; D: NA; V: TRBV6-2/TRBV6-3; CDR3: CASSLGDGYGYTF; DNA: TGTGCCAGCAGTTTAGGGGATGGCTATGGCTACACCTTC
J: TRBJ2-2; size: NA; D: TRBD1; V: TRBV27; CDR3: CASSPGTGDSLWAGELFF; DNA: TGTGCCAGCAGTCCAGGGACAGGGGACAGTCTGTGGGCCGGGGAGCTGTTTTTT
J: TRBJ2-1; size: NA; D: TRBD2; V: TRBV10-3; CDR3: CAIATSLAGGHNEQFF; DNA: TGTGCCATCGCCACCTCTCTAGCGGGAGGACACAATGAGCAGTTCTTC
J: TRBJ2-3; size: NA; D: NA; V: TRBV5-1; CDR3: CASSLGYTQYF; DNA: TGCGCCAGCAGCTTGGGGTATACGCAGTATTTT
J: TRBJ1-1; size: NA; D: NA; V: TRBV6-1; CDR3: CASSDQSRATNTEAFF; DNA: TGTGCCAGCAGTGATCAATCCCGAGCGACGAACACTGAAGCTTTCTTT
J: TRBJ2-7; size: once; D: NA; V: TRBV2; CDR3: CASCQGFSYEQYF; DNA: TGTGCCAGTTGTCAGGGCTTCTCCTACGAGCAGTACTTC
J: TRBJ1-5; size: few; D: TRBD1; V: TRBV3-1/TRBV3-2; CDR3: CASSTGTDRVPQHF; DNA: TGTGCCAGCAGCACAGGGACAGATCGTGTGCCCCAGCATTTT
J: TRBJ2-3; size: NA; D: TRBD2; V: TRBV13; CDR3: CASSLGTSGSYTQYF; DNA: TGTGCCAGCAGCTTAGGGACTAGCGGGAGTTATACGCAGTATTTT
J: TRBJ2-1; size: once; D: NA; V: TRBV28; CDR3: CASSMSGYTYNEQFF; DNA: TGTGCCAGCAGCATGAGCGGATATACCTACAATGAGCAGTTCTTC
J: TRBJ1-1; size: NA; D: NA; V: TRBV28; CDR3: CASTQPRFREGTDTEAFF; DNA: TGTGCCAGCACCCAACCCAGGTTTCGGGAAGGGACGGACACTGAAGCTTTCTTT
J: TRBJ2-2; size: NA; D: NA; V: TRBV11-2; CDR3: CASSLDRREETGELFF; DNA: TGTGCCAGCAGCTTAGATCGTAGGGAGGAAACCGGGGAGCTGTTTTTT
J: TRBJ2-7; size: NA; D: TRBD1; V: TRBV18; CDR3: CASSSGTGFYEQYF; DNA: TGTGCCAGCTCCTCCGGGACAGGGTTCTACGAGCAGTACTTC
J: TRBJ2-1; size: NA; D: NA; V: TRBV6-6; CDR3: CASNRMGWEQFF; DNA: TGTGCCAGCAACCGTATGGGGTGGGAGCAGTTCTTC
J: TRBJ2-7; size: once; D: NA; V: TRBV6-2/TRBV6-3; CDR3: CASSDRYEQYF; DNA: TGTGCCAGCAGCGACCGCTACGAGCAGTACTTC
J: TRBJ2-6; size: NA; D: NA; V: TRBV11-3; CDR3: CASSLGKGRAGANVLTF; DNA: TGTGCCAGCAGCCTCGGCAAGGGGCGCGCTGGGGCCAACGTCCTGACTTTC
J: TRBJ2-2; size: NA; D: NA; V: TRBV7-3; CDR3: CASSYRVDTGELFF; DNA: TGTGCCAGCAGCTACAGGGTGGACACCGGGGAGCTGTTTTTT
J: TRBJ1-4; size: NA; D: NA; V: TRBV25-1; CDR3: CATRGFGEKLFF; DNA: TGTGCCACGAGGGGGTTTGGTGAAAAACTGTTTTTT
J: TRBJ2-3; size: few; D: TRBD2; V: TRBV7-7; CDR3: CASSTGTSSTDTQYF; DNA: TGTGCTAGCAGCACGGGGACTAGCTCTACAGATACGCAGTATTTT
J: TRBJ1-6; size: NA; D: NA; V: TRBV7-9; CDR3: CASSRGTNYNSPLHF; DNA: TGTGCCAGCAGCCGCGGGACAAACTATAATTCACCCCTCCACTTT
J: TRBJ2-3; size: once; D: NA; V: TRBV7-2; CDR3: CASSLAGGRTDTQYF; DNA: TGTGCCAGCAGCTTAGCGGGGGGACGCACAGATACGCAGTATTTT
J: TRBJ2-1; size: once; D: TRBD2; V: TRBV7-9; CDR3: CASSQLLAGLYNEQFF; DNA: TGTGCCAGCAGCCAACTCCTAGCGGGACTCTACAATGAGCAGTTCTTC
J: TRBJ2-3; size: NA; D: TRBD2; V: TRBV2; CDR3: CASSLSGRRWSTDTQYF; DNA: TGTGCCAGCAGTCTTAGCGGGAGGCGATGGAGCACAGATACGCAGTATTTT
J: TRBJ1-6; size: NA; D: TRBD1; V: TRBV6-2/TRBV6-3; CDR3: CASSSGTANSPLHF; DNA: TGTGCCAGCAGTTCCGGGACAGCTAATTCACCCCTCCACTTT
J: TRBJ1-4; size: NA; D: TRBD1; V: TRBV24-1; CDR3: CATSDGGQGLNEKLFF; DNA: TGTGCCACCAGTGATGGGGGACAGGGTCTAAATGAAAAACTGTTTTTT
J: TRBJ1-6; size: NA; D: TRBD1; V: TRBV5-6; CDR3: CASSLKGQGVSPLHF; DNA: TGTGCCAGCAGCTTGAAGGGACAGGGGGTTTCACCCCTCCACTTT
J: TRBJ1-1; size: NA; D: NA; V: TRBV12-3/TRBV12-4; CDR3: CASSNLMNTEAFF; DNA: TGTGCCAGCAGTAACCTGATGAACACTGAAGCTTTCTTT
J: TRBJ1-4; size: NA; D: TRBD1; V: TRBV19; CDR3: CASSIGDSSNEKLFF; DNA: TGTGCCAGTAGTATAGGGGACAGCTCTAATGAAAAACTGTTTTTT
J: TRBJ2-7; size: NA; D: NA; V: TRBV12-3/TRBV12-4; CDR3: CASNSGLPTTQYF; DNA: TGTGCCAGCAATTCCGGGTTACCTACGACGCAGTACTTC
J: TRBJ1-6; size: NA; D: TRBD1; V: TRBV7-9; CDR3: CASSTGDRAGSPLHF; DNA: TGTGCCAGCAGCACCGGGGACAGGGCTGGATCACCCCTCCACTTT
J: TRBJ1-4; size: NA; D: TRBD1; V: TRBV4-1; CDR3: CASSRFDRGPTNEKLFF; DNA: TGCGCCAGCAGCCGTTTCGACAGGGGGCCAACTAATGAAAAACTGTTTTTT
J: TRBJ1-2; size: NA; D: TRBD1; V: TRBV16; CDR3: CASSPGQAVRGYTF; DNA: TGTGCCAGCAGCCCAGGACAGGCGGTGAGAGGCTACACCTTC
J: TRBJ2-4; size: NA; D: TRBD1; V: TRBV4-3; CDR3: CASSQEKVSGQGENIQYF; DNA: TGCGCCAGCAGCCAAGAGAAGGTTTCAGGACAGGGGGAAAACATTCAGTACTTC
J: TRBJ2-5; size: NA; D: TRBD2; V: TRBV6-5; CDR3: CASRRTSAETQYF; DNA: TGTGCCAGCAGACGAACTAGCGCAGAGACCCAGTACTTC
J: TRBJ1-1; size: NA; D: NA; V: TRBV30; CDR3: CAWVYGATYTEAFF; DNA: TGTGCCTGGGTATATGGCGCCACGTACACTGAAGCTTTCTTT